The 20 T cell receptor beta chains given below trace back to one sample, sequenced in a study of neoadjuvant anti-PD-1 for oral cavity cancer. Clones were sequenced by immunoSEQ multiplex PCR, and TCRdb holds only the in-frame ones, with some missing. The sample records about 61,000 clones, around 80% being singletons. Sequences were derived from PBMCs, sampled before nivolumab (anti-PD-1) treatment. The receptors come from a person between 40 and 80 years old with oral cavity squamous cell carcinoma.

CDR3 loop: CAWSVLEPQGNQPQHF. The CDR3 DNA sequence: TGTGCCTGGAGTGTACTCGAGCCTCAGGGCAATCAGCCCCAGCATTTT. The rearrangement uses TRBV30 and TRBJ1-5, with unresolved D. The germline V and J ends were trimmed by 0 bases and 2 bases, with 14 bases remaining between them. Per the germline V gene, CDR1 is GTSNPN and CDR2 is SVGIG (reference sequence). CDR3 length: 16 residues.

This chain joins TRBV2 and TRBJ2-7; weak D call: TRBD1 (6 bases). Germline lookup yields CDR1 SNHLY and CDR2 FYNNEI. CDR3 length: 11 residues. V was clipped by 8 bases and J by 5 bases, with 10 bases between them. DNA of the CDR3: TGTGCCAGCCTAACAGGGCACGAGCAGTACTTC. It specifies CASLTGHEQYF.

The CDR3 here is CASSAGLAYNEQFF. The CDR3 DNA reads TGTGCCAGTAGTGCAGGACTAGCCTACAATGAGCAGTTCTTC. This chain uses TRBV19 with TRBJ2-1; TRBD2 agrees at 7 bases. CDR1 and CDR2 from the germline V gene are LNHDA and SQIVND (reference sequence). Trimming removed 5 bases from V and 2 bases from J; junction bases left unmatched: 3. This CDR3 spans 14 amino acids. Using reference TRBV19 and TRBJ2-1 for the parts outside the CDR3, the full variable domain is DGGITQSPKYLFRKEGQNVTLSCEQNLNHDAMYWYRQDPGQGLRLIYYSQIVNDFQKGDIAEGYSVSREKKESFPLTVTSAQKNPTAFYLCASSAGLAYNEQFFGPGTRLTVL.

The rearrangement uses TRBV5-6 and TRBJ2-1; maybe TRBD1 (5 bases). The V and J ends lost 4 bases and 0 bases respectively, with 14 bases between them. CDR1 is SGHDT and CDR2 is YYEEEE in the germline V gene. This CDR3 has 16 residues. CDR3: CASSPGQGGSYNEQFF. The CDR3 DNA is TGTGCCAGCAGCCCTGGGCAGGGCGGCTCCTACAATGAGCAGTTCTTC.

This chain links TRBV15 with TRBJ2-5; 7 bases map to TRBD1. The CDR3 has 15 residues. The trim removed 0 bases at V and 4 bases at J, leaving 5 bases unmatched. CDR1 LNHNV and CDR2 YYDKDF come from the germline V gene (reference sequence). CDR3 in DNA: TGTGCCACCAGCAGAGATCAACAGGGGTTAGAGACCCAGTACTTC. This gives the protein CATSRDQQGLETQYF.

This chain joins TRBV6-1 and TRBJ1-2; D possibly corresponds to TRBD1 (5 bases). Trimming removed 1 base at V and 3 bases at J, with 15 bases between. The CDR3 runs 16 residues. Looked up from germline, CDR1 is MNHNS and CDR2 is SASEGT. The CDR3 reads CASSEEGRGDYYGYTF. The CDR3 DNA reads TGTGCCAGCAGTGAAGAGGGCAGAGGGGACTACTATGGCTACACCTTC.

V usage is TRBV29-1 and J usage is TRBJ2-2, with D perhaps matching TRBD1 or TRBD2 (5 bases each). Per the germline V gene, CDR1 is SQVTM and CDR2 is ANQGSEA. The germline V and J ends were trimmed by 7 bases and 4 bases, with 10 bases remaining between them. The CDR3 runs 12 residues. DNA of the CDR3: TGCAGCGGAACAGGAGGCACCGGGGAGCTGTTTTTT. Encoded protein: CSGTGGTGELFF.

The V call is TRBV29-1, the J call TRBJ1-5; tentative D call: TRBD1 (5 bases). The germline V and J ends were trimmed by 7 bases and 0 bases, with 10 bases remaining between them. This CDR3 region has 13 residues. The V gene's germline CDR1 is SQVTM and CDR2 ANQGSEA. CDR3 nucleotide sequence: TGCAGCGCACAGGTTAATAGCAATCAGCCCCAGCATTTT. Amino acid sequence: CSAQVNSNQPQHF.

This clone turned up a few times. The chain employs TRBV10-1 and TRBJ1-1; perhaps TRBD1 as D (6 bases). V shed 6 bases and J shed 2 bases, with 19 bases lying between them. Per germline, CDR1 WNHNN and CDR2 SYGVQD (reference sequence). CDR3 length: 16 amino acids. This CDR3 is CASSPGDRDFNTEAFF. The CDR3 nucleotides are TGCGCCAGCAGCCCAGGGGACCGGGATTTCAACACTGAAGCTTTCTTT.

The V gene is TRBV12-5, the J gene TRBJ2-5; D possibly corresponds to TRBD1 (6 bases). The CDR3 covers 18 residues. The germline V gene has CDR1 LGHNT and CDR2 FRNRAP. The V and J ends lost 2 bases and 1 base respectively, with 20 bases between them. This CDR3 reads CASGLSARGSWAQETQYF. CDR3 nucleotides: TGTGCTAGTGGTTTGAGTGCCAGGGGAAGTTGGGCCCAAGAGACCCAGTACTTC.

This chain connects TRBV9 to TRBJ1-1; 7 bases match TRBD1. Per the germline V gene, CDR1 is SGDLS and CDR2 is YYNGEE. The CDR3 runs 16 residues. V lost 4 bases and J lost 1; bases outside the gene matches: 10. The DNA for the CDR3 is TGTGCCAGCAGCCCCCGGGGAGGGGGCCGGAACACTGAAGCTTTCTTT. Residues: CASSPRGGGRNTEAFF.

This chain connects TRBV7-4 to TRBJ1-2; tentatively, D is TRBD1 (6 bases). Per germline, CDR1 SGHVT and CDR2 SQSDAQ. V dropped 4 bases and J dropped 6 bases, with 18 bases sitting between them. The CDR3 loop spans 15 amino acids. The CDR3 DNA follows: TGTGCCAGCAGCTCAACAGGGAGGGGTAGCAATGGCTACACCTTC. Amino acids: CASSSTGRGSNGYTF. The whole variable domain, filled in from reference TRBV7-4 and TRBJ1-2, reads GAGVSQSPRYKVAKRGRDVALRCDSISGHVTLYWYRQTLGQGSEVLTYSQSDAQRDKSGRPSGRFSAERPERSVSTLKIQRTEQGDSAVYLCASSSTGRGSNGYTFGSGTRLTVV.

V usage is TRBV11-2 and J usage is TRBJ2-5, with 12 bases identical to TRBD1. Germline loops: CDR1 SGHAT, CDR2 FQNNGV. The V segment lost 5 bases and the J segment 4 bases; nucleotides outside the gene matches: 8. The CDR3 totals 16 residues. Written as DNA, the CDR3 is TGTGCCAGCAGCAAGGCCGGGACAGGGGGCCGAGAGACCCAGTACTTC. Its protein is CASSKAGTGGRETQYF.

This clone is labeled as medium-sized. The chain recombines TRBV7-8 with TRBJ2-1; 8 nucleotides agree with TRBD2. The CDR3 length is 15 residues. The ends lost 3 bases at V and 4 bases at J; junction bases unmatched: 5. Germline-derived CDR1 and CDR2 are SGHVS and FQNEAQ. CDR3 DNA sequence: TGTGCCAGCAGCTTGGGAGCGGGAGTGTACAATGAGCAGTTCTTC. It translates to CASSLGAGVYNEQFF.

This clone showed up just once. The chain uses TRBV2 and TRBJ1-1; D remains ambiguous. This CDR3 has 15 residues. With 8 bases removed from V and 1 base from J, the gap between germline ends came to 17 bases. Germline CDR1 is SNHLY and CDR2 is FYNNEI. The CDR3 spells CASRLGGRENTEAFF. In nucleotides, the CDR3 is TGTGCCAGCCGACTAGGTGGGAGGGAGAACACTGAAGCTTTCTTT. Complete variable domain (other parts from reference TRBV2 and TRBJ1-1): EPEVTQTPSHQVTQMGQEVILRCVPISNHLYFYWYRQILGQKVEFLVSFYNNEISEKSEIFDDQFSVERPDGSNFTLKIRSTKLEDSAMYFCASRLGGRENTEAFFGQGTRLTVV.

The chain links TRBV27 to TRBJ1-2; D is possibly TRBD1 (6 bases). This CDR3 contains 14 residues. Germline V gives CDR1 MNHEY, CDR2 SMNVEV (reference sequence). V lost 2 bases and J 2 bases, leaving 9 bases between the germline ends. DNA of the CDR3: TGTGCCAGCAGTTTAAAAGGACAGAACTATGGCTACACCTTC. This encodes CASSLKGQNYGYTF.

The chain joins TRBV6-5 to TRBJ1-2; 7 bases fit TRBD1. The V gene's germline CDR1 is MNHEY and CDR2 SVGAGI. The CDR3 is 14 amino acids. The trim removed 8 bases at V and 7 bases at J, leaving 13 bases unmatched. CDR3 residues: CASSPREGALGYTF. DNA for the CDR3: TGTGCCAGCTCACCTCGGGAGGGGGCGCTTGGCTACACCTTC.

This clone appeared once. The chain employs TRBV7-9 and TRBJ2-7, with 10 bases identical to TRBD1. Trimming took 5 bases from V and 4 from J; bases not matched to a gene: 5. This CDR3 region has 14 residues. In germline, CDR1 is SEHNR, CDR2 FQNEAQ (reference sequence). As DNA, the CDR3 is TGTGCCAGCAGCCCGCGGACAGGGGGTTACGAGCAGTACTTC. As protein: CASSPRTGGYEQYF.

The table lists this clone with a few counts. The genes are TRBV2 and TRBJ1-1; D possibly corresponds to TRBD1 (6 bases). Germline CDR1 reads SNHLY; CDR2 reads FYNNEI. V shed 8 bases and J shed 2 bases, with 12 bases lying between them. This CDR3 region has 13 residues. The CDR3 sequence: CASGGQPNTEAFF. The CDR3 DNA is TGTGCCAGCGGCGGACAGCCAAACACTGAAGCTTTCTTT.

V gene TRBV10-2 combines with J gene TRBJ2-2, with TRBD2 identical over 8 bases. Germline V gene sequence: CDR1 WSHSY, CDR2 SAAADI. This CDR3 has 19 amino acids. V dropped 4 bases and J dropped 0; count of bases not matched to a gene: 13. CDR3 residues: CASSAGLVGRASNTGELFF. The CDR3 DNA follows: TGCGCCAGCAGTGCGGGACTAGTGGGGAGGGCCTCGAACACCGGGGAGCTGTTTTTT.